This T cell receptor (beta chain) appears in the sequencing data of a study of Graves' ophthalmopathy and Graves' hyperthyroidism. Study observations and caveats: Ophthalmopathy progression predictions by the model showed roughly 75% specificity and 70.59% sensitivity. Sensitivity of 87.88% and specificity of less than 82% were achieved when a 13-signature model separated ophthalmopathy from stable hyperthyroidism. Clonotypes were expanded in thyroid at above 0.001 frequency, and most also appeared in blood.

Diagnoses were established from clinical symptoms, serum thyroxine, TRAb, thyroid ultrasound and orbital computed tomography. RNA transcripts yielded amplified TCR beta CDR3 regions. The first-round RT-PCR employed HTBI primers together with the Qiagen OneStep RT-PCR kit. A multiplex PCR was then performed as the second round. MiXCR, run by TCRdb on the multiplex PCR reads, gives a single entry per CDR3 protein. The sample lists over a million distinct CDR3 sequences; 35% to 45% were seen once. At least ten counts were recorded for this clonotype. Its antigen is undetermined. Germline CDR1 is SGHTA and CDR2 is FQGNSA. Trimming left V 3 bases short and J 7 bases short, with 12 bases between. This CDR3 contains 14 residues.

This TCR was sampled from an adult man with Graves' hyperthyroidism. The genes are TRBV7-2 and TRBJ1-4; maybe TRBD1 (5 bases). The sequenced sample was peripheral blood or thyroid tissue (not recorded which). CDR3: CASSFRQGREKLFF. The CDR3 DNA follows: TGTGCCAGCAGCTTTCGGCAGGGTCGTGAAAAACTGTTTTTT.